This TCR beta chain derives from a study of T cells in Graves' hyperthyroidism and ophthalmopathy. Amplified TCR beta CDR3 regions came from RNA transcripts. RT-PCR in the first round (using the HTBI primer set) targeted the TCR CDR3. TCRdb recomputed calls from the multiplex PCR reads with MiXCR, one row per CDR3 protein. The sample shows some 700,000 distinct CDR3 sequences, around 16% of them seen only once. CDR1 and CDR2 (germline): MNHEY, SVGEGT. The CDR3 spans 13 residues. J was trimmed by 3 bases and V by 8 bases; bases with no gene match: 3. This receptor was identified in a man aged 50-59 years with Graves' hyperthyroidism. Material for sequencing was blood. This chain connects TRBV6-2 or TRBV6-3 to TRBJ2-7; the match to TRBD1 covers 11 bases. The CDR3 DNA reads TGTGCCAGCGGGACAGGGGGTCACTACGAGCAGTACTTC. This sequence encodes CASGTGGHYEQYF.